Following are 30 T cell receptor beta chains from one sample sequenced in a study of human T cells and chemical hapten exposure. Time point described: healthy volunteer bleed at 2 weeks. It was unfractionated whole blood from which total RNA was extracted. TCRdb called the RACE reads again in MiXCR, with one record for every CDR3 protein. Counted here are tens of thousands of distinct CDR3 sequences, just under 9% occurring once; the ten biggest clones make up 2.5% to 3.5%. The sequenced sample consisted of whole blood. The receptors stem from a female donor in good health. Some clones in this sample may be carry-over from other donors' samples.

This clonotype was observed many times. The V and J genes are TRBV6-5 and TRBJ1-1; D possibly corresponds to TRBD1 (5 bases). The CDR3 runs 15 residues. Trimming cost V 6 bases and J 5 bases, with 19 bases left between them. Germline CDR1 and CDR2: MNHEY and SVGAGI. DNA for the CDR3: TGTGCCAGCAGATCTCATACGTCCGGGGGGACTGAAGCTTTCTTT. It encodes CASRSHTSGGTEAFF.

This clonotype came up a few times. The chain uses TRBV2 and TRBJ2-2; D might be TRBD1 or TRBD2, each matching 5 bases. This CDR3 spans 15 amino acids. CDR1 and CDR2 from the germline V gene are SNHLY and FYNNEI. Trimming removed 7 bases from V and 7 bases from J, with 19 bases in between. CDR3 region: CASTGGALASGELFF. In DNA, the CDR3 is TGTGCCAGCACTGGGGGAGCGTTGGCTAGCGGGGAGCTGTTTTTT. The full variable domain, its missing parts supplied by reference TRBV2 and TRBJ2-2, is EPEVTQTPSHQVTQMGQEVILRCVPISNHLYFYWYRQILGQKVEFLVSFYNNEISEKSEIFDDQFSVERPDGSNFTLKIRSTKLEDSAMYFCASTGGALASGELFFGEGSRLTVL.

This clonotype has just a few counts. V usage is TRBV7-2 and J usage is TRBJ1-4; 9 bases align to TRBD1. CDR1 and CDR2 from the germline V gene are SGHTA and FQGNSA. The junction had 4 bases not matched to a gene; V was cut back by 7 bases and J by 4 bases. CDR3 length: 14 residues. CDR3 sequence: CASKPGQGNEKLFF. Here the CDR3 DNA reads TGTGCCAGCAAACCGGGACAGGGTAATGAAAAACTGTTTTTT. The full variable domain, rest sourced from reference TRBV7-2 and TRBJ1-4, is GAGVSQSPSNKVTEKGKDVELRCDPISGHTALYWYRQSLGQGLEFLIYFQGNSAPDKSGLPSDRFSAERTGGSVSTLTIQRTQQEDSAVYLCASKPGQGNEKLFFGSGTQLSVL.

The chain is built from TRBV10-3 and TRBJ2-7, with 8 positions matching TRBD1. The CDR3 spans 16 residues. Germline V gene lookup returns CDR1 ENHRY and CDR2 SYGVKD. The V segment lost 3 bases and the J segment 0 bases; nucleotides outside the gene matches: 7. Here the CDR3 reads CAISEGRTGSSYEQYF. CDR3 coding DNA: TGTGCCATCAGTGAAGGAAGGACAGGGTCCTCCTACGAGCAGTACTTC.

This clonotype was seen at least ten times. The V gene is TRBV28, the J gene TRBJ2-6, with D unclear. The V end lost 3 bases, the J end lost 3 bases, and 3 bases lay between the germline ends. The CDR3 consists of 13 residues. Germline-derived CDR1 and CDR2 are MDHEN and SYDVKM. The chain's CDR3 is CASSFGGANVLTF. The CDR3 bases are TGTGCCAGCAGTTTTGGTGGGGCCAACGTCCTGACTTTC.

In its sample, this clonotype was seen a few times. This CDR3 reads CASSNFSGANVLTF. DNA of the CDR3: TGTGCCAGCAGCAATTTCTCTGGGGCCAACGTCCTGACTTTC. This rearrangement joins TRBV21-1 to TRBJ2-6. TRBV21-1 is reported as a pseudogene. There are 14 residues in the CDR3.

V is TRBV18 and J is TRBJ2-6; D gene unclear. Trimming took off 3 bases at V and 4 bases at J, with 16 bases between the two ends. This CDR3 has 17 residues. CDR1 is KGHSH, CDR2 LQKENI, per germline. CDR3 nucleotides: TGTGCCAGCTCACCCCGGGTCTTACTAACGGGGGCCAACGTCCTGACTTTC. Translation gives CASSPRVLLTGANVLTF.

V usage is TRBV20-1 and J usage is TRBJ1-2; D is ambiguous. Germline CDR1 DFQATT, CDR2 SNEGSKA (reference sequence). Between the trimmed V and J ends, which lost 4 bases and 7 bases, there was a span of 16 bases. CDR3 length: 13 residues. CDR3 coding DNA: TGCAGTGCTATTGACCCGAGCCGAAGTGGCTACACCTTC. It is translated as CSAIDPSRSGYTF.

The chain links TRBV12-3 or TRBV12-4 to TRBJ2-1; D perhaps matches TRBD2 (5 bases). There are 15 residues in the CDR3. Trimming removed 6 bases at V and 5 bases at J, with 17 bases between. The CDR3 DNA sequence: TGTGCCAGCAGCCTTACTAGTTCCCACCACAATGAGCAGTTCTTC. This encodes CASSLTSSHHNEQFF.

This chain joins TRBV19 and TRBJ2-5, with 7 bases identical to TRBD2. V shed 10 bases and J 5 bases; nucleotides not matched to a gene: 22. CDR3 length: 17 amino acids. Germline V lookup: CDR1 LNHDA, CDR2 SQIVND (reference sequence). The CDR3 is CANRGTEREGNRETQYF. The DNA of the CDR3 is TGTGCCAATAGAGGAACGGAGAGGGAGGGAAACCGGGAGACCCAGTACTTC.

The CDR3 DNA follows: TGTGCCAGTAGTATAGTATCGGGGGACCATCAGCCCCAGCATTTT. Protein sequence: CASSIVSGDHQPQHF. This chain links TRBV19 with TRBJ1-5; possibly TRBD1 for D (5 bases). The V end was cut by 1 base, the J end by 5 bases, with 12 bases between. Germline CDR1 LNHDA, CDR2 SQIVND (reference sequence). The CDR3 length is 15 residues.

This clonotype has more than one count but fewer than ten. V usage is TRBV7-9 and J usage is TRBJ1-5; 7 positions agree with TRBD1. Germline CDR1 and CDR2: SEHNR and FQNEAQ (reference sequence). This CDR3 is built from 16 residues. Germline trimming cut 0 bases from V and 4 bases from J; bases unmatched to any gene: 6. CDR3 residues: CASSLASGTDNQPQHF. The CDR3 DNA is TGTGCCAGCAGCTTAGCTTCCGGGACAGATAATCAGCCCCAGCATTTT.

The chain combines TRBV29-1 with TRBJ2-5, with TRBD2 identical over 10 bases. Trimming at V came to 0 bases and at J to 5 bases, leaving 6 bases not matched to a gene. Germline values: CDR1 SQVTM, CDR2 ANQGSEA. This CDR3 has 15 residues. The CDR3 nucleotides are TGCAGCGTTGAAGACGGGCTAGCGGGGGTGGAGACCCAGTACTTC. Translating gives CSVEDGLAGVETQYF.

This clonotype has a handful of counts. The chain carries TRBV5-1 and TRBJ1-6, with D perhaps matching TRBD1 (6 bases). Germline CDR1 and CDR2: SGHRS and YFSETQ. This CDR3 spans 14 amino acids. Trimming shortened V by 2 bases and J by 10 bases, and 13 bases separated the two germline ends. In DNA, the CDR3 is TGCGCCAGCAGCTTTAACAGGGAGAGGTCACCCCTCCACTTT. It is translated as CASSFNRERSPLHF.

This clonotype was detected many times. The chain uses TRBV10-3 and TRBJ2-5; D is perhaps TRBD2 (6 bases). V was pared by 3 bases and J by 5 bases, with 19 bases between. This CDR3 has 16 amino acids. The germline gives CDR1 ENHRY, CDR2 SYGVKD. CDR3 DNA: TGTGCCATCAGTGATCCGAACGGGAGAGGGTGGGAGACCCAGTACTTC. Translating it yields CAISDPNGRGWETQYF.

This clonotype was detected a few times. This sequence joins TRBV19 and TRBJ1-6; possible D gene TRBD1, 6 bases. Trimming stripped 7 bases from V and 8 bases from J, with 24 bases between. Germline V gene lookup returns CDR1 LNHDA and CDR2 SQIVND (reference sequence). This CDR3 contains 17 residues. CDR3 region: CASKRRGAGQSYSPLHF. CDR3 sequence (DNA): TGTGCCAGTAAGCGACGAGGGGCAGGACAGAGCTATTCACCCCTCCACTTT.

A few counts support this clonotype. This sequence joins TRBV19 and TRBJ2-2, with D perhaps TRBD2 (6 bases). Germline CDR1 reads LNHDA; CDR2 reads SQIVND (reference sequence). The germline V and J ends were trimmed by 7 bases and 4 bases, with 13 bases remaining between them. The CDR3 has 14 amino acids. CDR3 residues: CASTGEIGTGELFF. As DNA, the CDR3 is TGTGCCAGTACGGGGGAGATTGGCACCGGGGAGCTGTTTTTT.

V gene TRBV7-9 combines with J gene TRBJ1-1, with 10 bases matching TRBD1. V trimming: 5 bases; J trimming: 6 bases; junction bases outside the gene matches: 12. The CDR3 runs 16 residues. CDR1 is SEHNR and CDR2 is FQNEAQ in the germline V gene (reference sequence). In DNA, the CDR3 is TGTGCCAGCAGCCAAATGGGGACAGGGGATTTCGCTGAAGCTTTCTTT. Its translation is CASSQMGTGDFAEAFF.

There are many counts of this clonotype. V is TRBV28 and J is TRBJ2-1; 11 nucleotides agree with TRBD2. Germline V gives CDR1 MDHEN, CDR2 SYDVKM. The CDR3 contains 17 residues. V dropped 3 bases and J dropped 9; count of bases not matched to a gene: 13. In DNA form, the CDR3 reads TGTGCCAGCAGTTTTCTCCTAGCGGGAGGTGCGTTTGTTGAGCAGTTCTTC. Its translation: CASSFLLAGGAFVEQFF.

This clonotype has just a few counts. The J gene is TRBJ1-5, the V gene TRBV5-1; D unclear. V was clipped by 2 bases and J by 2 bases, with 8 bases between them. Germline-derived CDR1 and CDR2 are SGHRS and YFSETQ. The CDR3 runs 14 residues. The CDR3 here is CASSFDGGNQPQHF. The DNA for the CDR3 is TGCGCCAGCAGCTTCGACGGAGGCAATCAGCCCCAGCATTTT.

The chain carries TRBV5-4 and TRBJ2-2, with D perhaps TRBD1 (7 bases). The germline V gene has CDR1 SGHNT and CDR2 YYREEE (reference sequence). Trimming removed 4 bases at V and 5 bases at J, with 15 bases between. The CDR3 has 15 residues. In DNA form, the CDR3 reads TGTGCCAGCAGCCGTCGCCAGGGGGGTACCGGGGAGCTGTTTTTT. It specifies CASSRRQGGTGELFF.

The V call is TRBV5-6, the J call TRBJ1-5; D call uncertain. Trimming removed 2 bases at V and 2 bases at J, with 8 bases between. Germline values: CDR1 SGHDT, CDR2 YYEEEE. CDR3 length equals 14 residues. The CDR3 DNA follows: TGTGCCAGCAGCTTCACACCTCGCAATCAGCCCCAGCATTTT. Its translation is CASSFTPRNQPQHF.

This chain connects TRBV28 to TRBJ1-4; 7 nucleotides match TRBD1. This CDR3 spans 14 amino acids. Germline V gene lookup returns CDR1 MDHEN and CDR2 SYDVKM. V shed 2 bases, J shed 3 bases, and the junction held 0 bases outside the gene matches. For the CDR3, the DNA is TGTGCCAGCAGTTTAACAGGGGCTAATGAAAAACTGTTTTTT. Translating gives CASSLTGANEKLFF. The variable domain in full, completed from reference TRBV28 and TRBJ1-4, reads DVKVTQSSRYLVKRTGEKVFLECVQDMDHENMFWYRQDPGLGLRLIYFSYDVKMKEKGDIPEGYSVSREKKERFSLILESASTNQTSMYLCASSLTGANEKLFFGSGTQLSVL.

The chain combines TRBV2 with TRBJ1-4; no firm D call. V was pared by 7 bases and J by 0 bases, with 12 bases between. The CDR3 is 15 amino acids. CDR1 SNHLY and CDR2 FYNNEI come from the germline V gene. CDR3 region: CASKNSTATNEKLFF. The DNA of the CDR3 is TGTGCCAGCAAAAACTCCACTGCAACTAATGAAAAACTGTTTTTT.

The rearrangement joins TRBV4-2 to TRBJ1-1; TRBD1 matches at 8 bases. J lost 0 bases, V lost 5 bases, and 5 bases had no gene match. The CDR3 is 15 residues long. Germline values: CDR1 LGHNA, CDR2 YNFKEQ. The CDR3 spells CASSSQGAVNTEAFF. CDR3 in DNA: TGTGCCAGCAGCTCGCAGGGGGCTGTGAACACTGAAGCTTTCTTT.

This chain joins TRBV6-5 and TRBJ1-1; 7 positions agree with TRBD1. Germline V lookup: CDR1 MNHEY, CDR2 SVGAGI. J was trimmed by 8 bases and V by 7 bases; bases with no gene match: 4. The CDR3 has 11 residues. CDR3 sequence reads: CASIRQGEAFF. Written as DNA, the CDR3 is TGTGCCAGCATCAGACAGGGAGAAGCTTTCTTT.

Only a few counts were recorded for this clonotype. The chain joins TRBV6-2 or TRBV6-3 to TRBJ2-3, with TRBD1 matching 7 bases. V lost 4 bases to trimming and J lost 5 bases; unmatched junction nucleotides: 3. The V gene's germline CDR1 is MNHEY and CDR2 SVGEGT. This CDR3 has 13 amino acids. CDR3 sequence: CASSWDSRDTQYF. As DNA, the CDR3 is TGTGCCAGCAGTTGGGACAGCCGAGATACGCAGTATTTT.

Many counts were recorded for this clonotype. V gene TRBV4-1 combines with J gene TRBJ1-2, with a possible D match to TRBD1 (6 bases). Germline CDR1 reads MGHRA; CDR2 reads YSYEKL. Trimming removed 2 bases from V and 1 base from J, with 11 bases in between. The CDR3 runs 15 residues. The CDR3 protein is CASSQPTGLNYGYTF. The CDR3 DNA reads as TGCGCCAGCAGCCAACCTACAGGGCTTAACTATGGCTACACCTTC.

This clonotype was counted at least ten times. V usage is TRBV20-1 and J usage is TRBJ1-3; D not certain. The V gene lost 7 bases and the J gene lost 0 bases, with 7 bases spanning the gap. The CDR3 runs to 12 residues. Germline loops: CDR1 DFQATT, CDR2 SNEGSKA (reference sequence). This chain's CDR3 is CSVYRSGNTIYF. The CDR3 DNA follows: TGCAGTGTCTACCGCTCTGGAAACACCATATATTTT.

The chain couples TRBV29-1 to TRBJ2-5; D may be TRBD1 (6 bases). From germline, CDR1 is SQVTM and CDR2 ANQGSEA. The CDR3 runs to 13 residues. V was clipped by 7 bases and J by 2 bases, with 14 bases between them. CDR3 DNA sequence: TGCAGCGGAACCCAGGGGCCTCAAGAGACCCAGTACTTC. Translated, it gives CSGTQGPQETQYF. The variable domain in full, completed from reference TRBV29-1 and TRBJ2-5, reads SAVISQKPSRDICQRGTSLTIQCQVDSQVTMMFWYRQQPGQSLTLIATANQGSEATYESGFVIDKFPISRPNLTFSTLTVSNMSPEDSSIYLCSGTQGPQETQYFGPGTRLLVL.